This T cell receptor beta chain was observed in a study of PD-L1 blockade in urothelial cancer. Study-level background: Once treatment had started, blood was analyzed at 3 weeks (second dose) and again at 6 weeks.

The sample's time point: pretreatment peripheral blood. Here immunoSEQ multiplex PCR was the method, and the copy in TCRdb shows in-frame clones only, minus some. The data contain 95,000 or so clones, roughly 84% of them singletons. Per the germline V gene, CDR1 is SGHNT and CDR2 is YYREEE (reference sequence). This CDR3 region has 14 residues. Trimming cost V 0 bases and J 5 bases, with 10 bases left between them. Sequencing was performed on PBMCs, taken around atezolizumab (anti-PD-L1) treatment. This clonotype was obtained from a man aged 55-75 years with urothelial cancer. This rearrangement joins TRBV5-4 to TRBJ2-3; D not resolved. CDR3 protein: CASSLADPGDTQYF. The CDR3 nucleotides are TGTGCCAGCAGCTTGGCCGATCCGGGAGATACGCAGTATTTT.